The next 23 T cell receptor beta chains were all read from a single sample in a study of T cells in Graves' hyperthyroidism and ophthalmopathy. Template material for amplifying TCR beta CDR3 regions consisted of RNA transcripts. In the first-round RT-PCR of the TCR CDR3, the HTBI primer set was used. TCRdb re-called the multiplex PCR reads through MiXCR, storing one row per CDR3 protein. The table lists some 250,000 distinct CDR3 sequences, 13% to 15% of them singletons. The sample was blood. These receptors came from a woman in her 40s with Graves' hyperthyroidism that later progressed to Graves' ophthalmopathy.

Many counts were recorded for this clonotype. The chain carries TRBV6-1 and TRBJ2-3; perhaps TRBD2 as D (5 bases). The CDR3 length is 16 residues. The V gene's germline CDR1 is MNHNS and CDR2 SASEGT. Trimming removed 6 bases from V and 0 bases from J, with 16 bases in between. The CDR3 nucleotides are TGTGCCAGCAGCCCTACTAGGAGAACCAGCACAGATACGCAGTATTTT. It encodes CASSPTRRTSTDTQYF.

This chain connects TRBV10-2 to TRBJ2-7; D is unclear. The CDR3 totals 15 residues. The germline CDR1 and CDR2 sequences are WSHSY and SAAADI. With 6 bases removed from V and 0 bases from J, the gap between germline ends came to 15 bases. The DNA for the CDR3 is TGCGCCAGCAGCAGAAAACAGACTCACTCCTACGAGCAGTACTTC. Translation: CASSRKQTHSYEQYF.

There are many counts of this clonotype. The chain combines TRBV5-1 with TRBJ2-3, with 7 bases fitting TRBD2. Germline CDR1 reads SGHRS; CDR2 reads YFSETQ. The ends lost 0 bases at V and 5 bases at J; junction bases unmatched: 9. The CDR3 has 16 residues. CDR3 DNA: TGCGCCAGCAGCTTGGCCGGACTAGGAGTATTAGATACGCAGTATTTT. The encoded protein is CASSLAGLGVLDTQYF.

This clonotype was detected ten times or more. This chain joins TRBV12-3 or TRBV12-4 and TRBJ2-3; D is perhaps TRBD1 (6 bases). Trimming left V 5 bases short and J 1 base short, with 13 bases between. The CDR3 has 15 residues. The CDR3 loop is CASSPYRAGTDTQYF. In nucleotides, the CDR3 is TGTGCCAGCAGTCCCTACAGGGCGGGCACAGATACGCAGTATTTT.

This clonotype was picked up many times. CDR3 residues: CASSLSDLDSNQPQHF. For the CDR3, the DNA is TGTGCCAGCAGTTTATCGGACCTTGATAGCAATCAGCCCCAGCATTTT. This chain joins TRBV12-3 or TRBV12-4 and TRBJ1-5, with no clear D. The CDR3 consists of 16 residues. The V gene lost 2 bases and the J gene lost 0 bases, with 11 bases spanning the gap.

The table lists this clonotype with many counts. The rearrangement joins TRBV9 to TRBJ2-3; 9 bases agree with TRBD2. The CDR3 is 17 residues long. The junction had 11 bases not matched to a gene; V was cut back by 2 bases and J by 4 bases. CDR1 is SGDLS, CDR2 YYNGEE, per germline. CDR3 DNA sequence: TGTGCCAGCAGCGTTGTTGCGGCGGGAGGGCCTTCAGATACGCAGTATTTT. This encodes CASSVVAAGGPSDTQYF. Drawing the rest from reference TRBV9 and TRBJ2-3, the complete variable domain is DSGVTQTPKHLITATGQRVTLRCSPRSGDLSVYWYQQSLDQGLQFLIQYYNGEERAKGNILERFSAQQFPDLHSELNLSSLELGDSALYFCASSVVAAGGPSDTQYFGPGTRLTVL.

This clonotype has ten or more counts. The chain carries TRBV5-1 and TRBJ2-3; either TRBD1 or TRBD2 may fit D (6 bases each). Per germline, CDR1 SGHRS and CDR2 YFSETQ. The CDR3 length is 15 residues. Trimming took off 0 bases at V and 3 bases at J, with 11 bases between the two ends. Written as DNA, the CDR3 is TGCGCCAGCAGCTTGGGCCGGGGGCAGACAGATACGCAGTATTTT. As protein: CASSLGRGQTDTQYF.

This chain links TRBV5-1 with TRBJ2-5; 10 bases line up with TRBD2. The germline V gene encodes CDR1 SGHRS and CDR2 YFSETQ. J lost 6 bases, V lost 1 base, and 6 bases had no gene match. The CDR3 totals 15 residues. CDR3 amino acids: CASSLRLAGDQTQYF. Here the CDR3 DNA reads TGCGCCAGCAGCTTGCGGCTAGCGGGAGACCAGACCCAGTACTTC.

The sample holds many counts of this clonotype. The V gene is TRBV5-1, the J gene TRBJ2-7; 8 bases map to TRBD2. This CDR3 is 15 amino acids long. The junction had 8 bases not matched to a gene; V was cut back by 4 bases and J by 2 bases. Germline V gives CDR1 SGHRS, CDR2 YFSETQ. The CDR3 DNA sequence: TGCGCCAGCAGCCCCGGGGTAGCGGGGCCCTACGAGCAGTACTTC. Translation: CASSPGVAGPYEQYF.

In its sample, this clonotype was seen many times. This chain links TRBV3-1 with TRBJ2-1; 11 bases line up with TRBD2. Germline CDR1 is LGHDT and CDR2 is YNNKEL (reference sequence). With 4 bases clipped from V and 6 bases from J, the junction kept 11 bases outside the gene matches. This CDR3 spans 17 amino acids. Here the CDR3 reads CASSPALLAGVGNEQFF. The CDR3 region has the DNA TGTGCCAGCAGCCCTGCCTTACTAGCGGGAGTCGGCAATGAGCAGTTCTTC.

The J gene is TRBJ2-2, the V gene TRBV7-9, with no clear D. Germline V gene lookup returns CDR1 SEHNR and CDR2 FQNEAQ (reference sequence). This CDR3 has 13 amino acids. The V and J ends lost 8 bases and 6 bases respectively, with 13 bases between them. CDR3 nucleotide sequence: TGTGCCAGCCGCTCTGTCGCGGCCGGGGAGCTGTTTTTT. Protein: CASRSVAAGELFF.

This clonotype has at least ten counts. The chain recombines TRBV7-8 with TRBJ2-2; TRBD1 matches 9 bases. Per germline, CDR1 SGHVS and CDR2 FQNEAQ. The V and J ends lost 5 bases and 5 bases, in that order; junction bases with no gene match: 3. The CDR3 length is 14 residues. This CDR3 reads CASSPQGATGELFF. In nucleotides, the CDR3 is TGTGCCAGCAGCCCACAGGGGGCAACCGGGGAGCTGTTTTTT.

In its sample, this clonotype was seen many times. V gene TRBV27 combines with J gene TRBJ2-1; 10 positions match TRBD2. The CDR3 is 14 amino acids. With 7 bases clipped from V and 10 bases from J, the junction kept 10 bases outside the gene matches. Germline-derived CDR1 and CDR2 are MNHEY and SMNVEV (reference sequence). The CDR3 reads CASTRLAGGLEQFF. The CDR3 DNA reads as TGTGCCAGCACCCGACTAGCGGGTGGTCTAGAGCAGTTCTTC.

The sample holds many counts of this clonotype. This sequence joins TRBV7-9 and TRBJ2-7, with a weak D call TRBD1 (5 bases). This CDR3 has 16 amino acids. V shed 2 bases and J shed 3 bases, with 17 bases lying between them. Germline V gene data show CDR1 as SEHNR and CDR2 as FQNEAQ (reference sequence). The CDR3 DNA reads as TGTGCCAGCAGCTTATTTGGGGCAGCCCTGGGCTACGAGCAGTACTTC. It yields the protein CASSLFGAALGYEQYF.

Ten or more counts support this clonotype. The V call is TRBV19, the J call TRBJ2-1; D remains ambiguous. The germline CDR1 and CDR2 sequences are LNHDA and SQIVND (reference sequence). With 0 bases removed from V and 7 bases from J, the gap between germline ends came to 7 bases. CDR3 length: 13 amino acids. Written as DNA, the CDR3 is TGTGCCAGTAGTATAGATCTGGGGAATGAGCAGTTCTTC. Translation: CASSIDLGNEQFF.

This clonotype appeared many times. V gene TRBV6-5 combines with J gene TRBJ2-7; no clear D. Germline V lookup: CDR1 MNHEY, CDR2 SVGAGI. This CDR3 has 14 amino acids. Trimming took off 0 bases at V and 4 bases at J, with 10 bases between the two ends. CDR3 nucleotide sequence: TGTGCCAGCAGTTACTCCCCTGTGGGGTACGAGCAGTACTTC. Translating it yields CASSYSPVGYEQYF.

V and J are TRBV10-3 and TRBJ1-4; 8 bases align to TRBD1. The germline CDR1 and CDR2 sequences are ENHRY and SYGVKD. V lost 6 bases, J lost 8 bases, and 5 bases stayed unmatched. The CDR3 is 13 amino acids. The CDR3 DNA reads as TGTGCCATCAGAGGGACAGGCAACGAAAAACTGTTTTTT. Translation gives CAIRGTGNEKLFF.

This clonotype has at least ten counts. The genes are TRBV11-3 and TRBJ2-1; no firm D call. The CDR3 contains 12 residues. Germline CDR1 SGHNT, CDR2 YENEEA. V was trimmed by 3 bases and J by 5 bases, leaving 5 bases between them. In DNA, the CDR3 is TGTGCCAGCAGCTTGAATGACAATGAGCAGTTCTTC. This codes for CASSLNDNEQFF.

This clonotype came up many times. The chain has TRBV2 and TRBJ1-1, with D possibly TRBD1 on 6 matching bases. CDR3 length: 14 residues. Germline assignment: CDR1 SNHLY and CDR2 FYNNEI. V was pared by 7 bases and J by 8 bases, with 20 bases between. The CDR3 is CASTLGGDKTEAFF. The CDR3 region has the DNA TGTGCCAGCACCCTCGGGGGGGACAAAACCGAAGCTTTCTTT.

This clonotype was counted at least ten times. The chain uses TRBV13 and TRBJ2-5; D might be TRBD1 (5 bases). The V end was cut by 5 bases, the J end by 4 bases, with 14 bases between. Germline CDR1 is PRHDT and CDR2 is FYEKMQ (reference sequence). The CDR3 covers 14 residues. The CDR3 nucleotides are TGTGCCAGCAGCCAAGACAGACTGACAGAGACCCAGTACTTC. This encodes CASSQDRLTETQYF.

Many counts were recorded for this clonotype. The V call is TRBV6-1, the J call TRBJ2-2; D gene uncertain. CDR1 MNHNS and CDR2 SASEGT come from the germline V gene. Trimming removed 1 base from V and 1 base from J, with 7 bases in between. This CDR3 has 15 residues. CDR3 sequence (DNA): TGTGCCAGCAGTGAAGGGGCTCTGAACACCGGGGAGCTGTTTTTT. Amino acids: CASSEGALNTGELFF.

This clonotype was recorded at least ten times. The chain recombines TRBV2 with TRBJ1-5; TRBD1 aligns across 8 bases. Germline V gives CDR1 SNHLY, CDR2 FYNNEI. V shed 6 bases and J 0 bases; nucleotides not matched to a gene: 4. The CDR3 has 15 amino acids. The CDR3 sequence is CASRMTGASNQPQHF. The CDR3 DNA follows: TGTGCCAGCAGAATGACAGGGGCTAGCAATCAGCCCCAGCATTTT.

The chain joins TRBV19 to TRBJ1-2, with D unclear. This CDR3 has 14 residues. Germline CDR1 and CDR2: LNHDA and SQIVND (reference sequence). V lost 3 bases and J lost 8, with 16 bases in between. The CDR3 here is CASSMPWAAKGYTF. The CDR3 DNA follows: TGTGCCAGTAGTATGCCCTGGGCGGCTAAAGGCTACACCTTC.